The TCR beta chain under discussion was sequenced for a study of T cells after yellow fever vaccination. Study summary: Preparation of the low-cell-number fractions used SMART-Seq v4 Ultra Low Input.

Worth noting for this clonotype: The antigen is undetermined.

Regarding the study as a whole: A large majority of primary-vaccination clones showed up again after the booster (96% CD4, about 87% CD8). Overall, a small share of clonotypes was seen in both CD4 and CD8 compartments. Faster peaking, at day 5 versus 15, marked a secondary response that was weaker.

From the 5' RACE reads, TCRdb called clonotypes with MiXCR, one entry per CDR3 protein. The data contain about 340,000 distinct CDR3 sequences, around 13% of them singletons. Germline loops: CDR1 DFQATT, CDR2 SNEGSKA (reference sequence). Trimming pared 2 bases from V and 4 bases from J, leaving 17 bases between. The CDR3 runs to 16 residues. This TCR derives from a man aged 18 to 30 who received the YFV17D yellow fever vaccine. The sample in question was CD4+ T cells sorted from PBMCs, obtained 15 days after the yellow fever booster vaccination. The chain couples TRBV20-1 to TRBJ2-2; maybe TRBD2 (6 bases). The CDR3 nucleotides read TGCAGTGCTAGAAAGCGTCGCGGGGCATTCACCGGGGAGCTGTTTTTT. Translated: CSARKRRGAFTGELFF.